One and the same sample provided the 21 T cell receptor beta chains below, sequenced in a study of shared clonotypes between healthy human individuals. The method was immunoSEQ multiplex PCR; TCRdb's version includes in-frame clones alone and lacks a portion of them. The table records roughly 500,000 clones, about 95% of them present only once. The sample taken for sequencing was naive CD4+ T cells sorted from blood. The subset here: CD45RA+ positively selected. The source of these receptors is a woman aged 30 to 39 in good health.

The V call is TRBV29-1, the J call TRBJ2-1, with 7 nucleotides matching TRBD2. Germline CDR1 SQVTM, CDR2 ANQGSEA. This CDR3 is 24 amino acids long. Germline trimming cut 7 bases from V and 2 bases from J; bases unmatched to any gene: 38. This CDR3 is CSARFFRGMRERVSSFGTYNEQFF. CDR3 coding DNA: TGCAGCGCCCGGTTTTTTAGGGGCATGCGGGAGAGAGTGTCTTCTTTTGGGACCTACAATGAGCAGTTCTTC.

This sequence joins TRBV5-1 and TRBJ1-1; D unclear. The CDR3 length is 13 residues. Germline-derived CDR1 and CDR2 are SGHRS and YFSETQ. Between the trimmed V and J ends, which lost 0 bases and 4 bases, there was a span of 7 bases. The CDR3 DNA reads TGCGCCAGCAGCTTGGGGGAGGCCACTGAAGCTTTCTTT. Protein product: CASSLGEATEAFF.

The chain couples TRBV2 to TRBJ1-1, with D perhaps TRBD1 (6 bases). The V gene lost 3 bases and the J gene lost 5 bases, with 10 bases spanning the gap. CDR3 size: 13 residues. CDR1 is SNHLY, CDR2 FYNNEI, per germline. CDR3 sequence reads: CASSDRGETEAFF. In nucleotides, the CDR3 is TGTGCCAGCAGTGACAGGGGAGAAACTGAAGCTTTCTTT.

The genes are TRBV19 and TRBJ1-1; no firm D call. The CDR3 covers 15 residues. V gave up 5 bases and J gave up 1 base, with 14 bases separating them. CDR1 and CDR2 (germline): LNHDA, SQIVND (reference sequence). CDR3 DNA: TGTGCCAGTAGTTCAATGACGGACGGGAACACTGAAGCTTTCTTT. Its protein product is CASSSMTDGNTEAFF. The complete variable domain, with remaining parts taken from reference TRBV19 and TRBJ1-1, reads DGGITQSPKYLFRKEGQNVTLSCEQNLNHDAMYWYRQDPGQGLRLIYYSQIVNDFQKGDIAEGYSVSREKKESFPLTVTSAQKNPTAFYLCASSSMTDGNTEAFFGQGTRLTVV.

CDR3 residues: CAISAPHDATAFF. As DNA, the CDR3 is TGTGCCATCAGTGCCCCGCACGATGCTACGGCTTTCTTT. This chain joins TRBV10-3 and TRBJ1-1; D not certain. The CDR3 contains 13 residues. In germline, CDR1 is ENHRY, CDR2 SYGVKD. V gave up 4 bases and J gave up 11 bases, with 17 bases separating them.

The rearrangement joins TRBV10-2 to TRBJ2-1; 10 nucleotides agree with TRBD2. The CDR3 has 18 amino acids. V shed 4 bases and J 0 bases; nucleotides not matched to a gene: 9. The germline V gene encodes CDR1 WSHSY and CDR2 SAAADI. Here the CDR3 DNA reads TGCGCCAGCAGTGGGGGAGCGGGAGGGCTGAGCTCCTACAATGAGCAGTTCTTC. Its protein product is CASSGGAGGLSSYNEQFF.

This chain links TRBV2 with TRBJ2-2; D call uncertain. The CDR3 length is 13 residues. V was cut by 1 base and J by 7 bases, with 7 bases left in between. CDR1 is SNHLY, CDR2 FYNNEI, per germline. CDR3 sequence (DNA): TGTGCCAGCAGTGAAGGGGGTAGCGGGGAGCTGTTTTTT. As protein: CASSEGGSGELFF.

The chain has TRBV6-6 and TRBJ2-4, with D possibly being TRBD1 (6 bases). Trimming pared 0 bases from V and 7 bases from J, leaving 10 bases between. In germline, CDR1 is MNHNY, CDR2 SVGAGI (reference sequence). The CDR3 contains 14 residues. CDR3 nucleotides: TGTGCCAGCAGTTACTCCCAGGGGCCGAACATTCAGTACTTC. It yields the protein CASSYSQGPNIQYF.

V gene TRBV27 combines with J gene TRBJ2-5, with TRBD2 identical over 7 bases. Gene TRBJ2-7 matches the end of the DNA better, so the J call may be wrong. Germline lookup yields CDR1 MNHEY and CDR2 SMNVEV (reference sequence). The CDR3 contains 15 residues. CDR3: CASRPRRGLRYEQYF. The CDR3 DNA sequence: TGTGCCAGCAGACCCAGGAGGGGACTACGCTACGAGCAGTACTTC.

This chain connects TRBV28 to TRBJ2-3; D might be TRBD1 or TRBD2, each matching 5 bases. Germline values: CDR1 MDHEN, CDR2 SYDVKM. The CDR3 extends over 15 amino acids. Deletions cut 7 bases from V and 2 bases from J, with 16 bases between. CDR3 nucleotides: TGTGCCAGCACTTCCTTCCAGGGACCCACAGATACGCAGTATTTT. Its protein is CASTSFQGPTDTQYF. The whole variable domain, remainder taken from reference TRBV28 and TRBJ2-3, is DVKVTQSSRYLVKRTGEKVFLECVQDMDHENMFWYRQDPGLGLRLIYFSYDVKMKEKGDIPEGYSVSREKKERFSLILESASTNQTSMYLCASTSFQGPTDTQYFGPGTRLTVL.

The chain links TRBV11-3 to TRBJ1-4, with TRBD1 matching over 7 bases. J was trimmed by 4 bases and V by 4 bases; bases with no gene match: 3. CDR1 is SGHNT and CDR2 is YENEEA in the germline V gene. The CDR3 loop spans 14 amino acids. CDR3: CASSSTGFNEKLFF. The CDR3 bases are TGTGCCAGCAGCTCGACAGGGTTTAATGAAAAACTGTTTTTT.

This rearrangement joins TRBV7-9 to TRBJ2-1; D may correspond to TRBD1 or TRBD2 (6 bases each). The CDR3 length is 17 residues. Trimming stripped 1 base from V and 3 bases from J, with 16 bases between. Germline V lookup: CDR1 SEHNR, CDR2 FQNEAQ (reference sequence). CDR3 nucleotide sequence: TGTGCCAGCAGCTTAGTGGGGGCTAGCGAGCTCTACAATGAGCAGTTCTTC. Its protein is CASSLVGASELYNEQFF.

V and J are TRBV30 and TRBJ2-1, with 7 bases matching TRBD2. V lost 4 bases to trimming and J lost 2 bases; unmatched junction nucleotides: 8. There are 15 residues in the CDR3. Germline CDR1 GTSNPN, CDR2 SVGIG (reference sequence). CDR3 bases: TGTGCCTGGACCGAGAGTGCGGGAGCCTACAATGAGCAGTTCTTC. Translated, it gives CAWTESAGAYNEQFF.

This chain uses TRBV7-9 with TRBJ2-1; 9 nucleotides agree with TRBD2. Unmatched junction bases numbered 7, after V lost 1 base and J lost 9 bases. The CDR3 has 15 residues. Looked up from germline, CDR1 is SEHNR and CDR2 is FQNEAQ (reference sequence). The CDR3 nucleotides read TGTGCCAGCAGCTTAGTAGAGCTAGCGGGAACTGAGCAGTTCTTC. This sequence encodes CASSLVELAGTEQFF.

The gene calls are TRBV10-3 and TRBJ2-1; TRBD2 matches at 8 bases. This CDR3 region has 15 residues. V shed 4 bases, J shed 0 bases, and the junction held 2 bases outside the gene matches. Germline values: CDR1 ENHRY, CDR2 SYGVKD. CDR3 loop: CAISALADSYNEQFF. The CDR3 nucleotides are TGTGCCATCAGTGCACTAGCGGACTCCTACAATGAGCAGTTCTTC.

J is TRBJ1-2 and V is TRBV7-8; 7 bases are shared with TRBD1. Trimming removed 5 bases from V and 1 base from J; junction bases left unmatched: 7. Germline V lookup: CDR1 SGHVS, CDR2 FQNEAQ. The CDR3 has 15 amino acids. This CDR3 reads CASSLRDSINYGYTF. In DNA form, the CDR3 reads TGTGCCAGCAGCCTCCGGGACAGCATTAACTATGGCTACACCTTC.

V is TRBV18 and J is TRBJ1-1; 8 nucleotides align to TRBD1. Germline V CDR1 and CDR2: KGHSH, LQKENI. Trimming at V came to 3 bases and at J to 4 bases, leaving 10 bases not matched to a gene. There are 16 residues in the CDR3. DNA for the CDR3: TGTGCCAGCTCACCTCAACAGGGGGAAGATTTCACTGAAGCTTTCTTT. Protein sequence: CASSPQQGEDFTEAFF.

This clone has just one count. CDR3 loop: CASSQGQYNSPLHF. The CDR3 DNA reads as TGCGCCAGCAGCCAAGGACAGTATAATTCACCCCTCCACTTT. This chain joins TRBV4-1 and TRBJ1-6; perhaps TRBD1 as D (5 bases). CDR1 and CDR2 from the germline V gene are MGHRA and YSYEKL. The CDR3 spans 14 residues. Trimming took off 1 base at V and 4 bases at J, with 5 bases between the two ends.

The V call is TRBV12-5, the J call TRBJ2-1; TRBD2 matches 11 bases. The CDR3 is 16 residues long. In germline, CDR1 is LGHNT, CDR2 FRNRAP. Trimming cost V 7 bases and J 6 bases; bases outside gene matches: 11. The CDR3 sequence is CASAPGGTSGINEQFF. Written as DNA, the CDR3 is TGTGCTAGTGCCCCAGGGGGGACTAGCGGCATCAATGAGCAGTTCTTC.

The chain has TRBV7-9 and TRBJ1-1, with D perhaps TRBD1 (5 bases). The V gene's germline CDR1 is SEHNR and CDR2 FQNEAQ (reference sequence). The ends were cut back, 8 bases at V and 0 bases at J, with 10 bases in the middle. The CDR3 contains 13 residues. Written as DNA, the CDR3 is TGTGCCAGCGTTACAGGAGTGAACACTGAAGCTTTCTTT. It yields the protein CASVTGVNTEAFF.

The CDR3, as DNA: TGTGCCAGCTGCGAGGGGTCCCCTCCCTACGAGCAGTACTTC. Translation: CASCEGSPPYEQYF. This rearrangement joins TRBV6-5 to TRBJ2-5; D may correspond to TRBD1 or TRBD2 (5 bases each). The end of the DNA is better explained by TRBJ2-7, so the J call may be wrong. Germline loops: CDR1 MNHEY, CDR2 SVGAGI. This CDR3 spans 14 amino acids.